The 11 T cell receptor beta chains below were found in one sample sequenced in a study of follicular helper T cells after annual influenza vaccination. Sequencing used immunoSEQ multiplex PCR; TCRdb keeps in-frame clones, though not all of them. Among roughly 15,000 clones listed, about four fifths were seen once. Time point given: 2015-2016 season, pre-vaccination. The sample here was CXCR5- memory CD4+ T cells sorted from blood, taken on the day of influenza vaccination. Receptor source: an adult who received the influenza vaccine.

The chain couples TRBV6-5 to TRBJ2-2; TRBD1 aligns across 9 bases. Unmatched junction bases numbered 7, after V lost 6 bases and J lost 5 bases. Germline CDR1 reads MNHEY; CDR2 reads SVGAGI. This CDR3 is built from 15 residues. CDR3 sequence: CASSRDRAGTGELFF. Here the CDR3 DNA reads TGTGCCAGCAGCAGGGACAGGGCGGGAACCGGGGAGCTGTTTTTT.

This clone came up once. The CDR3 here is CASSYSREQPQHF. The CDR3 DNA reads TGTGCCAGCAGTTATAGCAGGGAGCAGCCCCAGCATTTT. J is TRBJ1-5 and V is TRBV6-5, with D possibly TRBD1 on 5 matching bases. Germline V CDR1 and CDR2: MNHEY, SVGAGI. V was pared by 3 bases and J by 7 bases, with 10 bases between. The CDR3 has 13 amino acids.

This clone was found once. The CDR3 coding sequence is TGTGCCAGCAGCCTAAGAGTGGAGACCCAGTACTTC. Translation: CASSLRVETQYF. The chain has TRBV14 and TRBJ2-5; D is unresolved. Trimming cost V 4 bases and J 5 bases, with 8 bases left between them. Germline V CDR1 and CDR2: SGHDN, FVKESK. The CDR3 runs 12 residues.

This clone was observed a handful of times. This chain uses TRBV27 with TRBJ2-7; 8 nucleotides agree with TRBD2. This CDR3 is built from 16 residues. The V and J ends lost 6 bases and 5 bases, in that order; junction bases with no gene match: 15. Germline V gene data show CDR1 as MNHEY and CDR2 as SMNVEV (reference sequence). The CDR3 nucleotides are TGTGCCAGCAGGAATCCCCTAGCGGGTCTGGGGAACGAGCAGTACTTC. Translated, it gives CASRNPLAGLGNEQYF.

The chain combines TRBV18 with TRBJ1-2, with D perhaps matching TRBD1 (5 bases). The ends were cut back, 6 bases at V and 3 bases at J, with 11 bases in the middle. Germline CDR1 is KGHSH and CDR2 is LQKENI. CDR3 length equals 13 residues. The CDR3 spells CASSPREDYGYTF. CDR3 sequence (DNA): TGTGCCAGCTCGCCCAGGGAGGACTATGGCTACACCTTC.

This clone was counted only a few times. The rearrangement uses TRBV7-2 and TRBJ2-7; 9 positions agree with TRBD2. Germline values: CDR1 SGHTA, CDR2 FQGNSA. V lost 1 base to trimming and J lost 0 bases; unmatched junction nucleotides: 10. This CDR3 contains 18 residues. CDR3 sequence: CASSLVWSSGGSSYEQYF. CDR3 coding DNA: TGTGCCAGCAGCTTAGTTTGGTCGAGCGGGGGGTCCTCCTACGAGCAGTACTTC.

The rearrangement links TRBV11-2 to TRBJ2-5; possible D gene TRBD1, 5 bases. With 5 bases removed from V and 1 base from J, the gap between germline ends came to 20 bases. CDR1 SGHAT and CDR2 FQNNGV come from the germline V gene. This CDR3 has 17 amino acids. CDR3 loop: CASSTPQGVAGQETQYF. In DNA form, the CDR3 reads TGTGCCAGCAGCACCCCTCAAGGGGTGGCAGGCCAAGAGACCCAGTACTTC.

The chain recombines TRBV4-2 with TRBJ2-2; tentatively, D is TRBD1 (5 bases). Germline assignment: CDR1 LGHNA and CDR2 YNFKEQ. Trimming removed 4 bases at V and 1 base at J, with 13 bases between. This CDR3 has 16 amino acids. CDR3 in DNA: TGTGCCAGCAGCCCCCCGTCAGGGATGAACACCGGGGAGCTGTTTTTT. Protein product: CASSPPSGMNTGELFF.

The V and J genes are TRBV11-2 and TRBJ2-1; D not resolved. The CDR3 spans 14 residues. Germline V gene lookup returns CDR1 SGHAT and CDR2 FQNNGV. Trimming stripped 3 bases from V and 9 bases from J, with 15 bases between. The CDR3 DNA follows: TGTGCCAGCAGCTTCTCCTCCCTGGCAGGTGAGCAGTTCTTC. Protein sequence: CASSFSSLAGEQFF.

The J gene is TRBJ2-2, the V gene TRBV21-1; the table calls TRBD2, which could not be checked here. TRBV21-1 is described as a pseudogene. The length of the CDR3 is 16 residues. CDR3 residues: CASSKGLAPNTGELFF. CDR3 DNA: TGTGCCAGCAGCAAAGGACTAGCGCCGAACACCGGGGAGCTGTTTTTT.

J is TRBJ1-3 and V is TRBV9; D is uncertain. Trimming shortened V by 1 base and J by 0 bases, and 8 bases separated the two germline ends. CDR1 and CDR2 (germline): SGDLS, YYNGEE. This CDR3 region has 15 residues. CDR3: CASSVTANSGNTIYF. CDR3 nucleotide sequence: TGTGCCAGCAGCGTAACAGCAAACTCTGGAAACACCATATATTTT.